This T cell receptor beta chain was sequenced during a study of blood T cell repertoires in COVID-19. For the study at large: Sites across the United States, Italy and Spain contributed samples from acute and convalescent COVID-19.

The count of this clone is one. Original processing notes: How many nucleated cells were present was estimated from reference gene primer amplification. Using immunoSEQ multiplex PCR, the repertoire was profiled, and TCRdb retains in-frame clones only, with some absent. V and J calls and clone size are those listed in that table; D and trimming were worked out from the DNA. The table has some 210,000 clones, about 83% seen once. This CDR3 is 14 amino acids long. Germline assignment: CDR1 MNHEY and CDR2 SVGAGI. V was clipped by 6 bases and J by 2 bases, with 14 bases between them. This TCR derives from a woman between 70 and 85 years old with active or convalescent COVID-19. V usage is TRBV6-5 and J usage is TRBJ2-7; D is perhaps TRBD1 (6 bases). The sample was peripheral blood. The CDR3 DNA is TGTGCCAGCAGGCCCGACAGGAGCCCCTACGAGCAGTACTTC. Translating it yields CASRPDRSPYEQYF.